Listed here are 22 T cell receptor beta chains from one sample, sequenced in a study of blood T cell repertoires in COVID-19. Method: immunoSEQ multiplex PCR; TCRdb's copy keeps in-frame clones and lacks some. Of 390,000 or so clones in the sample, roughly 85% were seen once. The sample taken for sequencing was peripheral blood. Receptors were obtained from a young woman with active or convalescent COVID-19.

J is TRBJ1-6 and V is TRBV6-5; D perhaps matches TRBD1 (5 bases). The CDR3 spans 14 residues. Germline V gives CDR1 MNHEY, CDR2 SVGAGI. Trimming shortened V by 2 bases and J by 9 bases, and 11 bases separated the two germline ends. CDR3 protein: CASSYQGLGSPLHF. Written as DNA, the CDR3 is TGTGCCAGCAGTTACCAGGGATTAGGTTCACCCCTCCACTTT.

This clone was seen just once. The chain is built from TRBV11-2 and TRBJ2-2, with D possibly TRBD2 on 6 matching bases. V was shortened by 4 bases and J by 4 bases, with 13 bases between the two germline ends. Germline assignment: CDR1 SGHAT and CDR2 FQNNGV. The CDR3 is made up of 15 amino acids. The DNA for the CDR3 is TGTGCCAGCAGCTGGGGGGTGGTTTTCACCGGGGAGCTGTTTTTT. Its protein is CASSWGVVFTGELFF.

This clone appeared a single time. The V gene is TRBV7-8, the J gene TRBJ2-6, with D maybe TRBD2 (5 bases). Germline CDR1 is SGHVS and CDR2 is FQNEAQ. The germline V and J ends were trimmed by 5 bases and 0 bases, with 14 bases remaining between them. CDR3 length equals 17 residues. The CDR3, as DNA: TGTGCCAGCAGCCCAGGACTTTTGACCTCTGGGGCCAACGTCCTGACTTTC. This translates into CASSPGLLTSGANVLTF.

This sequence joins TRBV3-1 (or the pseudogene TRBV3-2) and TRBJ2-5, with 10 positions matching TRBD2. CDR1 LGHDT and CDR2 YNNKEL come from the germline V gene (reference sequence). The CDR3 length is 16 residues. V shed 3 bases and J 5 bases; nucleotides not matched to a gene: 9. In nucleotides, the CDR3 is TGTGCCAGCAGCCACGAAGCGGGGGGGCCTAGGGAGACCCAGTACTTC. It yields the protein CASSHEAGGPRETQYF.

The CDR3 nucleotides read TGTGCCAGCAGTTACGGGACTAGCGGCCACAATGAGCAGTTCTTC. This gives the protein CASSYGTSGHNEQFF. The rearrangement uses TRBV27 and TRBJ2-1, with 11 nucleotides matching TRBD2. The CDR3 extends over 15 amino acids. V gave up 4 bases and J gave up 5 bases; unmatched junction bases: 4. The germline V gene encodes CDR1 MNHEY and CDR2 SMNVEV (reference sequence).

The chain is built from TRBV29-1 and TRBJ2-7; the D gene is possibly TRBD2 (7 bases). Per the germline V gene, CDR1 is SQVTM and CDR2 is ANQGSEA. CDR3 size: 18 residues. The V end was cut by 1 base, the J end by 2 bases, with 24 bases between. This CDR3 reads CSVEARGAAGLKTYEQYF. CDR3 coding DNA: TGCAGCGTTGAAGCCCGGGGGGCTGCAGGCCTAAAAACCTACGAGCAGTACTTC.

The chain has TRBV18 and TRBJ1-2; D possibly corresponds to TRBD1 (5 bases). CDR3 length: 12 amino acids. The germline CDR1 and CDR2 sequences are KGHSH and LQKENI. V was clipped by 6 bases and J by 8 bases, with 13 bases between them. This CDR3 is CASSREKGGYTF. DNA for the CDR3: TGTGCCAGCTCCCGGGAGAAGGGGGGCTACACCTTC. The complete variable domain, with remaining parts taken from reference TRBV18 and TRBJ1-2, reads NAGVMQNPRHLVRRRGQEARLRCSPMKGHSHVYWYRQLPEEGLKFMVYLQKENIIDESGMPKERFSAEFPKEGPSILRIQQVVRGDSAAYFCASSREKGGYTFGSGTRLTVV.

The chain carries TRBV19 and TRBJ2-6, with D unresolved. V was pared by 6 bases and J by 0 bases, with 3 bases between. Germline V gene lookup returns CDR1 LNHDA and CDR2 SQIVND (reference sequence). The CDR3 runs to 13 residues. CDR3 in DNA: TGTGCCAGTAGCCACTCTGGGGCCAACGTCCTGACTTTC. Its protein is CASSHSGANVLTF.

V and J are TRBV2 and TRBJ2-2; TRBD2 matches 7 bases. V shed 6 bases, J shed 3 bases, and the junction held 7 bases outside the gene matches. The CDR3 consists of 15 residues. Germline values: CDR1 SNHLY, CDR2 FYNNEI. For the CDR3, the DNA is TGTGCCAGCAGCATGACTACTAGCGACACCGGGGAGCTGTTTTTT. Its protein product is CASSMTTSDTGELFF. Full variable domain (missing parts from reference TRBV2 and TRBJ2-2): EPEVTQTPSHQVTQMGQEVILRCVPISNHLYFYWYRQILGQKVEFLVSFYNNEISEKSEIFDDQFSVERPDGSNFTLKIRSTKLEDSAMYFCASSMTTSDTGELFFGEGSRLTVL.

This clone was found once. DNA of the CDR3: TGTGCCAGCTCATCCAGCGGGGGCTCGGACTACACCTTC. Its translation is CASSSSGGSDYTF. The V gene is TRBV18, the J gene TRBJ1-2; D may be TRBD1 (6 bases). The V end was cut by 5 bases, the J end by 10 bases, with 17 bases between. This CDR3 region has 13 residues. CDR1 is KGHSH and CDR2 is LQKENI in the germline V gene.

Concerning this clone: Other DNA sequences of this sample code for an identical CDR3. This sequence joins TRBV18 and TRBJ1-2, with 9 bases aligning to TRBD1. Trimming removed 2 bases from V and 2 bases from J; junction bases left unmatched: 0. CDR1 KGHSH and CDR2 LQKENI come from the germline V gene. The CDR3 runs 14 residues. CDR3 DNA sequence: TGTGCCAGCTCACCAGGACAGGGGAACTATGGCTACACCTTC. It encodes CASSPGQGNYGYTF.

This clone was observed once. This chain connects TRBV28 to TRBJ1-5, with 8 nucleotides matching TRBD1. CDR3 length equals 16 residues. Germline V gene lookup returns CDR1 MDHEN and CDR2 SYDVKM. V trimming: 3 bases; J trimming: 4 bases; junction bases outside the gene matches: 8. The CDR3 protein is CASSFRSGTGNQPQHF. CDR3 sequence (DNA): TGTGCCAGCAGTTTTCGGTCTGGGACAGGAAATCAGCCCCAGCATTTT.

The CDR3, as DNA: TGTGCCAGCAGCTGGAGGAGAGGGGGCCCCGGGGAGCTGTTTTTT. Translation: CASSWRRGGPGELFF. The chain is built from TRBV5-6 and TRBJ2-2; 7 nucleotides agree with TRBD1. Germline V lookup: CDR1 SGHDT, CDR2 YYEEEE. The CDR3 loop spans 15 amino acids. V shed 3 bases, J shed 6 bases, and the junction held 8 bases outside the gene matches.

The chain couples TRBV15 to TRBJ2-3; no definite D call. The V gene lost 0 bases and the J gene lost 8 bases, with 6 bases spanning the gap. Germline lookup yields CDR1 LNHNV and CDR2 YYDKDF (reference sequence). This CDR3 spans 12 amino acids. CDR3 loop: CATSREYSTQYF. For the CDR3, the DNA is TGTGCCACCAGCAGAGAGTATTCTACGCAGTATTTT.

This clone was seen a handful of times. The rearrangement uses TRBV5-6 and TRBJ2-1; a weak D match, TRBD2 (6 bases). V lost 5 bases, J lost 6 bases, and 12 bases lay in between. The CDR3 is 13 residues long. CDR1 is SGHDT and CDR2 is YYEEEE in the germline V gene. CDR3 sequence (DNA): TGTGCCAGCAGTTACGGGACTTCCAATGAGCAGTTCTTC. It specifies CASSYGTSNEQFF.

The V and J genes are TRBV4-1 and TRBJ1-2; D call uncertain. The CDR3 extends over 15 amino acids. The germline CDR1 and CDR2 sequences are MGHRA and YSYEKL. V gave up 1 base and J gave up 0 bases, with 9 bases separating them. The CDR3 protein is CASSQAALANYGYTF. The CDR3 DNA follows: TGCGCCAGCAGCCAAGCGGCCCTAGCTAACTATGGCTACACCTTC.

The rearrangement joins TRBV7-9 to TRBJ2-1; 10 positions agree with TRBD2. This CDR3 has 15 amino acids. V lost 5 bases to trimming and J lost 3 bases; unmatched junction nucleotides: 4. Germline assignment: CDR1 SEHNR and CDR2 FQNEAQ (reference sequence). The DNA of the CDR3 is TGTGCCAGCAGCCCAAGGACTAGCGGCTACAATGAGCAGTTCTTC. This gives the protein CASSPRTSGYNEQFF.

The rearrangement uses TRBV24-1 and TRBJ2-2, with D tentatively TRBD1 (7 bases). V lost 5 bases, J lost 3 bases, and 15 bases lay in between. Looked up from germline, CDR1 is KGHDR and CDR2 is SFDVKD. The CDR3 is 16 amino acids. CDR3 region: CATSGRGRTDTGELFF. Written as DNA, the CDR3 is TGTGCCACCAGTGGGAGGGGGCGAACGGACACCGGGGAGCTGTTTTTT.

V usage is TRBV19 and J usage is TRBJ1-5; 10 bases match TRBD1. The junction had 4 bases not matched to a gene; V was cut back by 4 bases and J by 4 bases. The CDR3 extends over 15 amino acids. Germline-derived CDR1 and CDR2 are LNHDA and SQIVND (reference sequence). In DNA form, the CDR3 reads TGTGCCAGTAGTACCCCGGACAGGGGGAATCAGCCCCAGCATTTT. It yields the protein CASSTPDRGNQPQHF.

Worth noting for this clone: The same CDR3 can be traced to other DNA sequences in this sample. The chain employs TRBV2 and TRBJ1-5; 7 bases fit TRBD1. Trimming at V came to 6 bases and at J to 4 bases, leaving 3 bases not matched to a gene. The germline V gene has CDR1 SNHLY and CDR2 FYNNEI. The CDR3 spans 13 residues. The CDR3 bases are TGTGCCAGCAGCTTGACAGGGAATCAGCCCCAGCATTTT. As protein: CASSLTGNQPQHF.

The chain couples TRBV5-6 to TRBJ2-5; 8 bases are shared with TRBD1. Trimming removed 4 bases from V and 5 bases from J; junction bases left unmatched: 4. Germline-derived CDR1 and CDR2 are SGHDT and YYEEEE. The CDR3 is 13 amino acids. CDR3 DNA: TGTGCCAGCAGCCGGGACAGGCGGGAGACCCAGTACTTC. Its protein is CASSRDRRETQYF.

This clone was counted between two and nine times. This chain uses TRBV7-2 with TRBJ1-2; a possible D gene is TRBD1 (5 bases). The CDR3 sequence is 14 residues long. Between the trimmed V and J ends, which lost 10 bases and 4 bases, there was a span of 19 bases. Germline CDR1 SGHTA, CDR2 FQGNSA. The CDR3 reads CATGDRNQFYGYTF. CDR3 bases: TGTGCCACCGGCGACAGAAACCAATTCTATGGCTACACCTTC.